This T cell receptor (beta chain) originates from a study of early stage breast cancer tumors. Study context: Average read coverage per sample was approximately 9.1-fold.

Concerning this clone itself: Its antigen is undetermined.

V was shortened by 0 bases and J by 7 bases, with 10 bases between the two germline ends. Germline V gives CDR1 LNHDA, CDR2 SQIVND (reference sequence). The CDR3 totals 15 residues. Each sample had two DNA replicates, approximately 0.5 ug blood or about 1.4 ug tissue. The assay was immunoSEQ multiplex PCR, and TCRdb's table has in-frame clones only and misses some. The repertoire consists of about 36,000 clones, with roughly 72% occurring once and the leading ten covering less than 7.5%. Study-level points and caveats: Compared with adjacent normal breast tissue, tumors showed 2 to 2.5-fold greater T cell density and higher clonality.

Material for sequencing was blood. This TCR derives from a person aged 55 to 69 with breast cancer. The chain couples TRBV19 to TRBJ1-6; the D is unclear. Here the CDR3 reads CASSIDGRENSPLHF. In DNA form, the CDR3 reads TGTGCCAGTAGTATAGACGGACGGGAAAATTCACCCCTCCACTTT. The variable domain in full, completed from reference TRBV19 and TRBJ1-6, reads DGGITQSPKYLFRKEGQNVTLSCEQNLNHDAMYWYRQDPGQGLRLIYYSQIVNDFQKGDIAEGYSVSREKKESFPLTVTSAQKNPTAFYLCASSIDGRENSPLHFGNGTRLTVT.